These 18 T cell receptor beta chains were sequenced from one sample in a study of identifying expanded T cells in peripheral blood (dated by TCRdb to 2018 to 2020). The library was obtained by the immunoSEQ multiplex PCR assay. TCRdb took this table from immuneACCESS and kept in-frame rearrangements with V and J called. Such tables lack part of the clones; where checked against another copy, unresolved V genes explain under half of the gap, and the rest is unexplained. The sample table shows about 86,000 clones, and roughly 84% are seen once. The ten largest clonotypes hold around 4% of the sample. Sequencing was performed on blood. The receptors originated from a person between 18 and 75 years old in good health.

The chain uses TRBV9 and TRBJ1-2; D unclear. This CDR3 is 12 amino acids long. Per the germline V gene, CDR1 is SGDLS and CDR2 is YYNGEE. V lost 3 bases to trimming and J lost 8 bases, with 11 bases between them. CDR3 sequence (DNA): TGTGCCAGCAGCGGTGGGGTTTCCGGCTACACCTTC. Protein sequence: CASSGGVSGYTF. Together with reference TRBV9 and TRBJ1-2, the CDR3 gives the full variable domain: DSGVTQTPKHLITATGQRVTLRCSPRSGDLSVYWYQQSLDQGLQFLIQYYNGEERAKGNILERFSAQQFPDLHSELNLSSLELGDSALYFCASSGGVSGYTFGSGTRLTVV.

This rearrangement joins TRBV18 to TRBJ1-1; D not resolved. Germline V gene sequence: CDR1 KGHSH, CDR2 LQKENI. The CDR3 contains 14 residues. V was pared by 5 bases and J by 0 bases, with 10 bases between. The chain's CDR3 is CASSDRPMNTEAFF. As DNA, the CDR3 is TGTGCCAGCTCAGATAGACCTATGAACACTGAAGCTTTCTTT.

V is TRBV30 and J is TRBJ2-5, with 10 bases identical to TRBD2. Germline CDR1 reads GTSNPN; CDR2 reads SVGIG (reference sequence). The CDR3 loop spans 13 amino acids. Trimming removed 8 bases from V and 4 bases from J; junction bases left unmatched: 7. The CDR3 is CAGEIAGGETQYF. The CDR3 DNA reads as TGTGCCGGAGAGATAGCGGGGGGAGAGACCCAGTACTTC. Based on the CDR3 plus reference TRBV30 and TRBJ2-5, the full variable domain is SQTIHQWPATLVQPVGSPLSLECTVEGTSNPNLYWYRQAAGRGLQLLFYSVGIGQISSEVPQNLSASRPQDRQFILSSKKLLLSDSGFYLCAGEIAGGETQYFGPGTRLLVL.

This CDR3 reads CASSPRLAGETQYF. The CDR3 DNA follows: TGTGCCAGCAGCCCTCGATTAGCAGGAGAGACCCAGTACTTC. V gene TRBV14 combines with J gene TRBJ2-5; D is unresolved. V was trimmed by 4 bases and J by 4 bases, leaving 13 bases between them. CDR1 and CDR2 from the germline V gene are SGHDN and FVKESK. The CDR3 is made up of 14 amino acids.

This clone occurred once. V usage is TRBV15 and J usage is TRBJ2-5, with no clear D. The CDR3 is 13 residues long. Trimming shortened V by 1 base and J by 5 bases, and 8 bases separated the two germline ends. Germline V lookup: CDR1 LNHNV, CDR2 YYDKDF (reference sequence). The CDR3 spells CATSRARWETQYF. DNA for the CDR3: TGTGCCACCAGCAGAGCTAGATGGGAGACCCAGTACTTC. Looking up the rest from reference TRBV15 and TRBJ2-5 gives the full variable domain: DAMVIQNPRYQVTQFGKPVTLSCSQTLNHNVMYWYQQKSSQAPKLLFHYYDKDFNNEADTPDNFQSRRPNTSFCFLDIRSPGLGDTAMYLCATSRARWETQYFGPGTRLLVL.

J is TRBJ1-3 and V is TRBV29-1; D remains unclear. The CDR3 covers 13 residues. CDR1 is SQVTM and CDR2 is ANQGSEA in the germline V gene. Trimming removed 4 bases from V and 0 bases from J, with 7 bases in between. CDR3 region: CSVVEGSGNTIYF. CDR3 nucleotides: TGCAGCGTTGTGGAGGGCTCTGGAAACACCATATATTTT.

The chain couples TRBV10-3 to TRBJ1-4; D not resolved. Germline-derived CDR1 and CDR2 are ENHRY and SYGVKD. The V gene lost 10 bases and the J gene lost 10 bases, with 19 bases spanning the gap. This CDR3 has 13 residues. CDR3: CATWNPGQGKLFF. In DNA, the CDR3 is TGTGCCACCTGGAACCCCGGGCAAGGAAAACTGTTTTTT.

The V gene is TRBV11-3, the J gene TRBJ2-2; 9 nucleotides line up with TRBD1. The V gene end was trimmed by 0 bases and the J gene end by 6 bases; junction bases not matched to a gene: 11. Germline V lookup: CDR1 SGHNT, CDR2 YENEEA. The CDR3 spans 18 residues. The CDR3 nucleotides are TGTGCCAGCAGCTTAGATCCGGGACAGGGCGGTTCGGCCGGGGAGCTGTTTTTT. It translates to CASSLDPGQGGSAGELFF.

The chain recombines TRBV19 with TRBJ2-2; 7 nucleotides agree with TRBD1. This CDR3 has 19 amino acids. Germline assignment: CDR1 LNHDA and CDR2 SQIVND (reference sequence). Losses at the gene ends were 4 bases for V and 6 bases for J; bases not matched to a gene: 20. The CDR3, as DNA: TGTGCCAGTAGTACCCCCTTCACCGACAGGGTCGGTTCTGCCGGGGAGCTGTTTTTT. Protein product: CASSTPFTDRVGSAGELFF.

This sequence joins TRBV5-6 and TRBJ1-2, with 7 positions matching TRBD1. CDR3 length: 14 amino acids. The V and J ends lost 0 bases and 3 bases, in that order; junction bases with no gene match: 2. Germline V CDR1 and CDR2: SGHDT, YYEEEE. CDR3 sequence: CASSLVDRDYGYTF. The CDR3 DNA reads TGTGCCAGCAGCTTGGTAGACAGGGACTATGGCTACACCTTC.

This clone was picked up one time. The chain carries TRBV29-1 and TRBJ2-7, with D perhaps assigned TRBD1 or TRBD2 (5 bases each). With 5 bases removed from V and 2 bases from J, the gap between germline ends came to 13 bases. Per the germline V gene, CDR1 is SQVTM and CDR2 is ANQGSEA. The CDR3 is 13 amino acids. The CDR3 is CSVNPGTAYEQYF. CDR3 bases: TGCAGCGTTAATCCGGGGACCGCCTACGAGCAGTACTTC.

The rearrangement links TRBV5-8 to TRBJ2-1; perhaps TRBD2 as D (6 bases). CDR1 is SGHTS and CDR2 is YDEGEE in the germline V gene. The CDR3 totals 15 residues. V lost 2 bases, J lost 5 bases, and 14 bases lay in between. The CDR3 region is CASSLYGGRNNEQFF. The CDR3 nucleotides read TGTGCCAGCAGCTTATACGGGGGTCGAAACAATGAGCAGTTCTTC.

The V and J genes are TRBV5-6 and TRBJ2-7; TRBD1 matches at 7 bases. This CDR3 comprises 12 residues. Germline-derived CDR1 and CDR2 are SGHDT and YYEEEE. Trimming removed 4 bases from V and 3 bases from J; junction bases left unmatched: 1. The CDR3 DNA reads TGTGCCAGCAGCCCAGGGGGCTACGAGCAGTACTTC. The encoded protein is CASSPGGYEQYF. The full variable domain, with the rest looked up from reference TRBV5-6 and TRBJ2-7, is DAGVTQSPTHLIKTRGQQVTLRCSPKSGHDTVSWYQQALGQGPQFIFQYYEEEERQRGNFPDRFSGHQFPNYSSELNVNALLLGDSALYLCASSPGGYEQYFGPGTRLTVT.

The genes are TRBV7-6 and TRBJ2-7; TRBD1 aligns across 7 bases. From germline, CDR1 is SGHVS and CDR2 FNYEAQ. V dropped 6 bases and J dropped 3; count of bases not matched to a gene: 5. This CDR3 contains 13 residues. The CDR3 DNA follows: TGTGCCAGCAGTCGGACAGGCAGCTACGAGCAGTACTTC. Amino acids: CASSRTGSYEQYF. The variable domain in full, with the rest retrieved from reference TRBV7-6 and TRBJ2-7, is GAGVSQSPRYKVTKRGQDVALRCDPISGHVSLYWYRQALGQGPEFLTYFNYEAQQDKSGLPNDRFSAERPEGSISTLTIQRTEQRDSAMYRCASSRTGSYEQYFGPGTRLTVT.

This chain connects TRBV19 to TRBJ2-2; D is ambiguous. The CDR3 runs 13 residues. Germline loops: CDR1 LNHDA, CDR2 SQIVND (reference sequence). V was shortened by 9 bases and J by 4 bases, with 12 bases between the two germline ends. The CDR3 nucleotides read TGTGCCAGCCTCAGGCGTGGCACCGGGGAGCTGTTTTTT. The encoded protein is CASLRRGTGELFF.

The chain recombines TRBV7-6 with TRBJ1-3; D possibly corresponds to TRBD1 (6 bases). CDR1 is SGHVS and CDR2 is FNYEAQ in the germline V gene. V was pared by 1 base and J by 0 bases, with 13 bases between. The CDR3 totals 17 residues. The CDR3 loop is CASSLVRGADSGNTIYF. DNA for the CDR3: TGTGCCAGCAGCTTAGTCCGGGGGGCTGACTCTGGAAACACCATATATTTT.

V and J are TRBV9 and TRBJ1-6; 8 nucleotides match TRBD1. The germline V gene encodes CDR1 SGDLS and CDR2 YYNGEE. Losses at the gene ends were 3 bases for V and 10 bases for J; bases not matched to a gene: 18. CDR3 length: 18 amino acids. For the CDR3, the DNA is TGTGCCAGCAGCGCGCGCGGTACAGTCGGACAGGGAAACTCACCCCTCCACTTT. It is translated as CASSARGTVGQGNSPLHF.

This sequence joins TRBV14 and TRBJ2-7, with no clear D. CDR1 and CDR2 (germline): SGHDN, FVKESK. Trimming took off 0 bases at V and 3 bases at J, with 6 bases between the two ends. The CDR3 is 13 amino acids. CDR3 in amino acids: CASSQDDIYEQYF. The CDR3 DNA reads TGTGCCAGCAGCCAAGATGACATCTACGAGCAGTACTTC.